This TCR beta chain was obtained from a study of blood T cells in healthy people across ages. This CDR3 contains 12 residues. The study's findings and limits: TCR beta diversity tracked closely with naive T cell percentage.

In regard to this clonotype: What it binds is unknown. At one boundary the junction diverges from the germline segment, which might be a read error.

Alongside a J-beta primer mix, a sample-barcoded 5' primer served in a second PCR lasting about 7 to 12 cycles. TCRdb independently ran MiXCR on the 5' RACE reads; one entry per CDR3 protein. The sample yields around 1.7 million distinct CDR3 sequences, roughly 27% seen once. Each of the donors had approximately 10 milliliters of peripheral blood drawn into EDTA-treated Vacutainer tubes. This clonotype originated in a woman in her 30s in good health. Source material: blood. V is TRBV12-3 or TRBV12-4 and J is TRBJ2-7; D tentatively reads TRBD1 or TRBD2 (6 bases each). This chain's CDR3 is CTSSLGGHEQYF. DNA of the CDR3: TGTACCAGCAGTTTGGGGGGCCACGAGCAGTACTTC.